This T cell receptor beta chain was found in a study of cytomegalovirus exposure and HLA in healthy donors. 13 Jbeta primers and 60 Vbeta primers were used for the PCR. Profiled with immunoSEQ multiplex PCR; TCRdb holds only in-frame clones, not every one. This sample yields 100,000 to 150,000 clones, of which less than 10% are seen a single time; 5.5% to 7.5% belongs to the top ten. CDR3 length: 15 residues. CDR1 and CDR2 from the germline V gene are SGHVS and FNYEAQ. V trimming: 4 bases; J trimming: 1 base; junction bases outside the gene matches: 4. Sequencing used PBMCs. V gene TRBV7-6 combines with J gene TRBJ1-1; 9 nucleotides line up with TRBD1. This TCR was sampled from a woman in her thirties or forties in good health and CMV-seropositive. CDR3: CASSSQGAQNTEAFF. The CDR3 coding sequence is TGTGCCAGCAGCTCACAGGGGGCCCAGAACACTGAAGCTTTCTTT.